The rows below give T cell receptor beta chains drawn from one sample of a study of healthy donors' naive CD4 and CD8 T cells. TCRdb independently ran MiXCR on the reads; one entry per CDR3 protein. The data show 200,000 or so distinct CDR3 sequences, around three quarters seen once. Sequenced input: naive CD4+ and CD8+ T cells sorted from blood, pooled from several donors. The receptors stem from a pool of human donors in good health; the sample pools cells from several healthy donors. Each CDR3 is given with its conserved first and last residue. The D gene is left open where the match is weak. Clone size is shown for a subset of rows, as once, few, many or a class of expanded clone.

>TRBJ1-2|TRBV30|-|-
TGTGCCTGCCCCGATCGAGGCTATGGCTACACCTTC
CACPDRGYGYTF
>TRBJ2-7|TRBV19|-|TRBD1
TGTGCCAGTACCAAGGGACAGGGGTACGAGCAGTACTTC
CASTKGQGYEQYF
>TRBJ1-1|TRBV19|-|-
TGTGCCAGTAGTACTCAGGGGCCCACTGAAGCTTTCTTT
CASSTQGPTEAFF
>TRBJ2-2|TRBV29-1|-|TRBD1
TGCAGTGTTCGACAGGGCTTCAACACCGGGGAGCTGTTTTTT
CSVRQGFNTGELFF
>TRBJ2-6|TRBV29-1|-|-
TGCAGCGTTGTTTGGGGGGCTCGGTCTGGGGCCAACGTCCTGACTTTC
CSVVWGARSGANVLTF
>TRBJ2-1|TRBV29-1|-|-
TGCAGCGTTGAAAGACAGTACAATGAGCAGTTCTTC
CSVERQYNEQFF
>TRBJ2-1|TRBV27|-|TRBD2
TGTGCCAGCAGTTTAGGCGGGAGAGCGAAGTTCTTC
CASSLGGRAKFF
>TRBJ2-1|TRBV5-1|-|TRBD2
TGCGCCAGCAGCTTGTCTCTTAGCGGGGCCCTCAATGAGCAGTTCTTC
CASSLSLSGALNEQFF
>TRBJ2-5|TRBV5-5|-|TRBD1
TGTGCCAGCAGGACAGGGCTGAAGACCCAGTACTTC
CASRTGLKTQYF
>TRBJ1-4|TRBV20-1|-|TRBD1
TGCAGTGCGGGGGACAGGGGCCATAATGAAAAACTGTTTTTT
CSAGDRGHNEKLFF
>TRBJ1-1|TRBV6-1|-|TRBD1
TGTGCCATCTCCGGGACAGTCAACACTGAAGCTTTCTTT
CAISGTVNTEAFF
>TRBJ1-6|TRBV6-5|-|-
TGTGCCAGCAGTTTTCAGGGGACTAATTCACCCCTCCACTTT
CASSFQGTNSPLHF
>TRBJ1-1|TRBV19|-|-
TGTGCCAGTAGTGCAACTGACAGGAACACTGAAGCTTTCTTT
CASSATDRNTEAFF
>TRBJ1-2|TRBV6-2/TRBV6-3|-|-
TGTGCCGCCGGGAGGGAGGGAAACTTCTATGGCTACACCTTC
CAAGREGNFYGYTF
>TRBJ2-6|TRBV12-3/TRBV12-4|-|TRBD1
TGTGCCAGCAGTACGGACAGGGCTGCCTACTCTGGGGCCAACGTCCTGACTTTC
CASSTDRAAYSGANVLTF
>TRBJ1-6|TRBV19|few|-
TGTGCCAGTAGTCCAGTGAATTCACCCCTCCACTTT
CASSPVNSPLHF
>TRBJ1-1|TRBV6-5|-|-
TGTGCCAGCAGCCTCAGGTACACTGAAGCTTTCTTT
CASSLRYTEAFF
>TRBJ2-5|TRBV5-6|-|-
TGTGCCAGCAGCTTGGGTACAGGCCAGACCCAGTACTTC
CASSLGTGQTQYF
>TRBJ1-3|TRBV29-1|-|TRBD1
TGCAGCGTTGGGGGACAGTACTCTGGAAACACCATATATTTT
CSVGGQYSGNTIYF
>TRBJ2-5|TRBV28|-|TRBD2
TGTGCCAGCAGACCCCGACTAGCGGGACGAGAGACCCAGTACTTC
CASRPRLAGRETQYF
>TRBJ2-3|TRBV19|-|-
TGTGCCAGTAGTGAGGGGACCCGAACCGTAGATACGCAGTATTTT
CASSEGTRTVDTQYF
>TRBJ2-5|TRBV6-1|-|TRBD1
TGTGCCAGCAGTTACGTTTACGGGACAGAAGAGACCCAGTACTTC
CASSYVYGTEETQYF
>TRBJ2-7|TRBV19|few|TRBD2
TGTGCCAGTAGTCGGCTCGCCTATAGCGGGGAATTCTACGAGCAGTACTTC
CASSRLAYSGEFYEQYF
>TRBJ2-3|TRBV25-1|-|-
TGTGCCAGCAGTGAATATAATCGAGATACGCAGTATTTT
CASSEYNRDTQYF
>TRBJ1-1|TRBV7-9|-|-
TGTGCCAGCAGACCGACCCAATACACTGAAGCTTTCTTT
CASRPTQYTEAFF
>TRBJ1-1|TRBV27|-|-
TGTGCCAGCAGTTTAAGCAGGGCTTGGACTGAAGCTTTCTTT
CASSLSRAWTEAFF
>TRBJ2-1|TRBV5-1|-|-
TGCGCCAGCAGCCTTGAGCGGAGCGGCAATGAGCAGTTCTTC
CASSLERSGNEQFF
>TRBJ1-1|TRBV19|few|-
TGTGCCAGTAGTTCCCTGACAGGTGGGAACACTGAAGCTTTCTTT
CASSSLTGGNTEAFF
>TRBJ2-7|TRBV29-1|few|-
TGCAGCGTTGTGGAGGGGAACTACGAGCAGTACTTC
CSVVEGNYEQYF
>TRBJ1-3|TRBV29-1|few|-
TGCAGCGTTGAAGGGGCAGAGTGGAACACCATATATTTT
CSVEGAEWNTIYF
>TRBJ2-5|TRBV20-1|-|TRBD1
TGCAGTGCTAGAGCCCGGGACAGGCAAGAGACCCAGTACTTC
CSARARDRQETQYF
>TRBJ2-2|TRBV29-1|-|-
TGCAGCGGTCAGGGAAACACCGGGGAGCTGTTTTTT
CSGQGNTGELFF
>TRBJ2-2|TRBV6-5|-|TRBD2
TGTGCCAGCAGTTTCACTAGCGGGAGTAACACCGGGGAGCTGTTTTTT
CASSFTSGSNTGELFF
>TRBJ1-5|TRBV20-1|-|-
TGCAGTGCTAGAGAAAGGACGGGGCCCCAGCATTTT
CSARERTGPQHF
>TRBJ1-1|TRBV15|-|-
TGTGCCACCAGCATGCACCCAGGTGCGGCTTTCTTT
CATSMHPGAAFF
>TRBJ1-2|TRBV29-1|few|-
TGCAGCGTTGAAAACGGGAACTATGGCTACACCTTC
CSVENGNYGYTF
>TRBJ2-5|TRBV6-2/TRBV6-3|-|TRBD2
TGTGCCAGCAGGCTGAGCGGGGAAGAGACCCAGTACTTC
CASRLSGEETQYF
>TRBJ2-3|TRBV6-5|-|TRBD2
TGTGCCAGCAGTAAAACTAGCGGGATAACAGATACGCAGTATTTT
CASSKTSGITDTQYF
>TRBJ2-7|TRBV4-1|-|-
TGTGCCAGCAGCTTGGGTTGGAGCGCCTCCTACGAGCAGTACTTC
CASSLGWSASYEQYF
>TRBJ2-7|TRBV20-1|-|TRBD2
TGCAGTGCTCCCCAAACAGCGGGACTGACTTACGAGCAGTACTTC
CSAPQTAGLTYEQYF
>TRBJ1-2|TRBV27|-|TRBD1
TGTGCCAGCAGTTTCCGTAGAGGGACAGCATTTTATGGCTACACCTTC
CASSFRRGTAFYGYTF
>TRBJ2-1|TRBV12-5|-|-
TGTGCTAGTGGTTTGGGTGGGGCAAATGAGCAGTTCTTC
CASGLGGANEQFF
>TRBJ1-5|TRBV19|-|-
TGTGCCAGCGGGGCGGCAGGGTATAGCAATCAGCCCCAGCATTTT
CASGAAGYSNQPQHF
>TRBJ1-1|TRBV29-1|-|-
TGCAGCGTTGTGGAGGGGTTGAACACTGAAGCTTTCTTT
CSVVEGLNTEAFF